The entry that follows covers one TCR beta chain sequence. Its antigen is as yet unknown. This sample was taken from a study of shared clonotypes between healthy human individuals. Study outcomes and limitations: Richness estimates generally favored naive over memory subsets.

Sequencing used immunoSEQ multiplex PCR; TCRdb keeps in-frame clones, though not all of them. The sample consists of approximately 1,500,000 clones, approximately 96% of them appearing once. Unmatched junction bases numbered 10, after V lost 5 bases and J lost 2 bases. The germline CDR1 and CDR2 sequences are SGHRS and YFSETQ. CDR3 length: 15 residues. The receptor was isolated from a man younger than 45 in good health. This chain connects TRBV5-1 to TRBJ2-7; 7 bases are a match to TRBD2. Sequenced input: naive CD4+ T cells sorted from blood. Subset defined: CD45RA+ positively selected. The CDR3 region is CASSFGIAGPYEQYF. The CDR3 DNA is TGCGCCAGCAGTTTCGGGATAGCGGGTCCCTACGAGCAGTACTTC.